The clone carrying this T cell receptor (beta chain) has a handful of counts. TCRdb reprocessed the 5' RACE reads with MiXCR, giving one entry per CDR3 protein. Of 400,000 to 450,000 distinct CDR3 sequences in the sample, over 15% were seen once. Germline values: CDR1 ENHRY, CDR2 SYGVKD. V gave up 10 bases and J gave up 0 bases, with 13 bases separating them. CDR3 length equals 14 residues. This sample is part of a study of T cells after yellow fever vaccination. The chain has TRBV10-3 and TRBJ1-3; D unresolved. Sequenced here: PBMCs, sampled before the yellow fever booster vaccination. The receptor was isolated from a man between 18 and 35 years old who received the YFV17D yellow fever vaccine. The CDR3 region is CATRPSDSGNTIYF. The CDR3 DNA follows: TGTGCCACCCGCCCCAGTGACTCTGGAAACACCATATATTTT.